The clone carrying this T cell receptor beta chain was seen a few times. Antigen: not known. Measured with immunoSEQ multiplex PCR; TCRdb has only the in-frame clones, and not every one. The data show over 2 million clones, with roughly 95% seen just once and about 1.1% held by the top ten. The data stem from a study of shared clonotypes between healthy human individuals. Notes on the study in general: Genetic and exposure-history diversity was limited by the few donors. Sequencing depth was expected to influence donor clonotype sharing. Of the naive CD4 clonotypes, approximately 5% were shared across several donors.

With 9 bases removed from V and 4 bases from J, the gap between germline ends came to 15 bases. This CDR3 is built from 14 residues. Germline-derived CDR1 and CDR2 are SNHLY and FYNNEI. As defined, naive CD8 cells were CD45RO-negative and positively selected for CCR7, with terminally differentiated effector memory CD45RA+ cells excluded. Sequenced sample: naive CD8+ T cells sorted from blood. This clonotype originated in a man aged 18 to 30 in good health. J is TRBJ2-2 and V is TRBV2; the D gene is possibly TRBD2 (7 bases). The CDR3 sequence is CASVRGAGTGELFF. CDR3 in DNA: TGTGCCAGTGTCCGGGGGGCGGGCACCGGGGAGCTGTTTTTT.